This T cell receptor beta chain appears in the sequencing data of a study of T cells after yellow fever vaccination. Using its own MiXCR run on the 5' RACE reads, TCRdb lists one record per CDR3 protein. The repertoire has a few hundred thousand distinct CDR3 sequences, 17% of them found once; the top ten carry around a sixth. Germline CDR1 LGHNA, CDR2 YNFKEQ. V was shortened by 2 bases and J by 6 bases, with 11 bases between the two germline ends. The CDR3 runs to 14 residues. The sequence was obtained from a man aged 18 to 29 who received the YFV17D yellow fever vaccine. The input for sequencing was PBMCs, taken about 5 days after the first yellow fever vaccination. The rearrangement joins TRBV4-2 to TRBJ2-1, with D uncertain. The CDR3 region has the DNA TGTGCCAGCAGCCAACCGGGTCCCTTCAATGAGCAGTTCTTC. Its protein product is CASSQPGPFNEQFF.